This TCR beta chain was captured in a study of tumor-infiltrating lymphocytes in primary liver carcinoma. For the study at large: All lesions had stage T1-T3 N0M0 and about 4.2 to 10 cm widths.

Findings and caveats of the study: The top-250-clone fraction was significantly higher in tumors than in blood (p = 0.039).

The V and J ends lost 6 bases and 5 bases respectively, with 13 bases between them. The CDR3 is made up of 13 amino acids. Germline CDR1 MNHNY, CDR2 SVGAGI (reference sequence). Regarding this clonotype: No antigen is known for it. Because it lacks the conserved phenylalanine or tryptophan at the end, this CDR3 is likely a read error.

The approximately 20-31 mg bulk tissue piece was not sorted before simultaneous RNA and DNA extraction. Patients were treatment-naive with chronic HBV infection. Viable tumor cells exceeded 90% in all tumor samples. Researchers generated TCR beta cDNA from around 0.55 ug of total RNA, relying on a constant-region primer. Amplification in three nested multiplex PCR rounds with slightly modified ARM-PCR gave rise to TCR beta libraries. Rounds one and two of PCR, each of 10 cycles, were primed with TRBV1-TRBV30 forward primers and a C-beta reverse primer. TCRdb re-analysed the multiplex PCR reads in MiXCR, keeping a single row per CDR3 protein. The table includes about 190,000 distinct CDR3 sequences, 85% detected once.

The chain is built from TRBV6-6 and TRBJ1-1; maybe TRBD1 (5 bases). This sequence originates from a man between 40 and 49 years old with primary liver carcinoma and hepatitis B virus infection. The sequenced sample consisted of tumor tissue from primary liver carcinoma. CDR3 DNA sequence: TGTGCCAGCAGCACATGGGGCACTACTGAAGCTTTCGTT. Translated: CASSTWGTTEAFV.